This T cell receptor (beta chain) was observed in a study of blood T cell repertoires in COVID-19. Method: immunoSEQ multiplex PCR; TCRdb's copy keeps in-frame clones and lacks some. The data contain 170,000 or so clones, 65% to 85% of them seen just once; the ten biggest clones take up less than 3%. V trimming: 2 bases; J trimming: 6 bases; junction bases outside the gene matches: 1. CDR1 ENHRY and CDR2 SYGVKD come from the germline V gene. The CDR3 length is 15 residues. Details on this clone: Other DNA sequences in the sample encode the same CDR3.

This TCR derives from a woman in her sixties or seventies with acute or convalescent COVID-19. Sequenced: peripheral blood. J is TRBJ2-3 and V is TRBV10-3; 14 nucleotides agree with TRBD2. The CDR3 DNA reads TGTGCCATCAGTGAGGGACTAGCGGGGGGTGATACGCAGTATTTT. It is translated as CAISEGLAGGDTQYF.